This T cell receptor beta chain stems from a study of blood T cell repertoires in COVID-19. Study as a whole: T cells, B-cell-depleted T cells, or PBMCs provided the cDNA or gDNA that served as material.

Method: immunoSEQ multiplex PCR; TCRdb's copy keeps in-frame clones and lacks some. The sample holds more than 140,000 clones, around 84% seen once. This clone occurred a few times. This CDR3 spans 13 amino acids. Trimming left V 9 bases short and J 0 bases short, with 9 bases between. Germline-derived CDR1 and CDR2 are MNHNY and SVGAGI (reference sequence). The chain couples TRBV6-6 to TRBJ1-5; no clear D gene. The sequence was obtained from a woman aged 45-65 years in a cohort sampled during active or convalescent COVID-19. Sample: peripheral blood. CDR3 coding DNA: TGTGCCAGTTCCGGGGATAGCAATCAGCCCCAGCATTTT. Amino acids: CASSGDSNQPQHF.